Judged by abundance, the clone carrying this T cell receptor (beta chain) is medium-sized. The source of the sample is a study of OX40 agonist ivuxolimab in advanced cancers. Germline V CDR1 and CDR2: SGHVS, FNYEAQ. V lost 3 bases to trimming and J lost 0 bases, with 12 bases between them. The CDR3 has 15 residues. Method: immunoSEQ multiplex PCR; TCRdb's copy keeps in-frame clones and lacks some. The sample carries about 73,000 clones, about 88% recorded once. The sample here was CD4+ or CD8+ T cells sorted from blood, taken in a trial of the OX40 agonist ivuxolimab. The chain links TRBV7-6 to TRBJ2-7, with a weak D call TRBD2 (6 bases). The receptor was derived from an adult with an advanced solid tumor such as melanoma, head and neck, liver or kidney cancer. The CDR3 loop reads CASSFGGSSSYEQYF. CDR3 nucleotides: TGTGCCAGCAGCTTTGGGGGGTCGAGCTCCTACGAGCAGTACTTC.